This T cell receptor beta chain was identified in a study of resident and recirculating memory T cells in vitiligo. A word on this clone: Its antigen remains unknown.

Overall study results and limits: TCR sequences were not conserved across biopsy sites or patients. No unique dominant TCR clone was found in vitiligo lesions.

V shed 2 bases and J shed 6 bases, with 7 bases lying between them. Germline lookup yields CDR1 MNHEY and CDR2 SMNVEV (reference sequence). The CDR3 is made up of 13 amino acids. Assay: immunoSEQ multiplex PCR; the TCRdb copy retains only in-frame clones and omits some. The sample consists of some 70,000 clones, 90% to 95% of them appearing once. This chain connects TRBV27 to TRBJ1-4; D is uncertain. This TCR derives from a male donor with vitiligo. Input material: blood. CDR3 nucleotides: TGTGCCAGCAGTTTAGGACTATATGAAAAACTGTTTTTT. It translates to CASSLGLYEKLFF. Based on the CDR3 plus reference TRBV27 and TRBJ1-4, the full variable domain is EAQVTQNPRYLITVTGKKLTVTCSQNMNHEYMSWYRQDPGLGLRQIYYSMNVEVTDKGDVPEGYKVSRKEKRNFPLILESPSPNQTSLYFCASSLGLYEKLFFGSGTQLSVL.